This T cell receptor (beta chain) originates from a study of prognosis after radiotherapy for stage I lung cancer. This clonotype is labeled as large (0.1 to 1%). CDR3 size: 16 residues. From germline, CDR1 is MNHNS and CDR2 SASEGT. The V gene end was trimmed by 4 bases and the J gene end by 10 bases; junction bases not matched to a gene: 13. The TCR beta CDR3 region was amplified from genomic DNA, with two rounds of multiplex PCR being used for the amplification. Round one of PCR was performed, and it used primers specific to each TRBV and TRBJ gene. Each CDR3 protein is one row after TCRdb ran MiXCR on the multiplex PCR reads. The table shows 8,500 or so distinct CDR3 sequences, with 60% to 65% occurring only once.

The sample was PBMCs, taken before or after stereotactic body radiation therapy (not recorded which). The sequence came from a donor at least 50 years old with non-small cell lung cancer. The gene calls are TRBV6-1 and TRBJ1-6, with 7 bases matching TRBD1. Here the CDR3 DNA reads TGTGCCAGCAGTGCCCCCCAGGGGGGTCTAGGGTCACCCCTCCACTTT. Protein product: CASSAPQGGLGSPLHF.